The T cell receptor beta chain described here comes from a study of T-cell reconstitution after alpha-beta-depleted transplantation in children. Overall study findings and caveats: After transplant, at about two months, alpha-beta T cells were reportedly derived from several hundred expanded graft clones.

Library preparation (for TCRbeta) was performed with unique molecular identifiers. Each CDR3 protein gets one entry after TCRdb re-called the PCR reads with MiXCR. The sample includes 550,000 to 600,000 distinct CDR3 sequences, 23% of them seen just once. CDR3 size: 17 residues. Per germline, CDR1 SGHDT and CDR2 YYEEEE. V shed 0 bases and J 4 bases; nucleotides not matched to a gene: 6. As concerns this clonotype: Its cognate antigen is unknown.

Sequenced here: PBMCs, mostly from graft donor cells, sampled 360 days after TCRalphabeta/CD19-depleted stem cell transplant. The sequence derives from a boy in the first two years of life who had a stem cell transplant for acute myeloid leukemia, so the T cells may come from the graft donor. The rearrangement links TRBV5-6 to TRBJ2-6, with 8 bases lining up with TRBD1. CDR3 sequence (DNA): TGTGCCAGCAGCTTGGGGACAGGGAGTATGGGGGCCAACGTCCTGACTTTC. This encodes CASSLGTGSMGANVLTF. Looking up the rest from reference TRBV5-6 and TRBJ2-6 gives the full variable domain: DAGVTQSPTHLIKTRGQQVTLRCSPKSGHDTVSWYQQALGQGPQFIFQYYEEEERQRGNFPDRFSGHQFPNYSSELNVNALLLGDSALYLCASSLGTGSMGANVLTFGAGSRLTVL.